This T cell receptor (beta chain) is from a study of beta chain features in type 1 diabetes. The CDR3 extends over 16 amino acids. Germline V lookup: CDR1 MGHRA, CDR2 YSYEKL. The V and J ends lost 1 base and 9 bases, in that order; junction bases with no gene match: 9. The isolated RNA, all of it, was reverse transcribed, so expressed TCRB transcripts were what got sequenced. Assay: immunoSEQ multiplex PCR; the TCRdb copy retains only in-frame clones and omits some. This sample carries about 620,000 clones, roughly 15% of them seen once, and the ten largest clones take more than 0.08%. The source of this sequence is a man aged 18 to 35 in good health. The sample was naive CD4+ T cells from blood. The chain carries TRBV4-1 and TRBJ1-6; 7 bases are shared with TRBD1. The CDR3 sequence: CASSQVGGKEGSPLHF. CDR3 in DNA: TGCGCCAGCAGCCAAGTAGGGGGCAAAGAAGGTTCACCCCTCCACTTT.